The 3 T cell receptor beta chains below were found in one sample sequenced in a study of T cells in Graves' hyperthyroidism and ophthalmopathy. RNA transcripts served as the template for amplifying TCR beta CDR3 regions. First-round RT-PCR targeting the TCR CDR3 was performed with the HTBI primer set. TCRdb reprocessed the multiplex PCR reads via MiXCR and lists one record per CDR3 protein. The sample yields hundreds of thousands of distinct CDR3 sequences, under 20% seen once. Sequencing input: blood. Receptors were obtained from a woman younger than 35 with Graves' ophthalmopathy.

This chain connects TRBV7-9 to TRBJ1-5; a possible D gene is TRBD1 (6 bases). The germline V gene encodes CDR1 SEHNR and CDR2 FQNEAQ (reference sequence). The CDR3 has 15 amino acids. V lost 5 bases, J lost 1 base, and 12 bases lay in between. CDR3 residues: CASSRSDRSNQPQHF. DNA for the CDR3: TGTGCCAGCAGCCGGAGTGACAGGAGCAATCAGCCCCAGCATTTT.

The table lists this clonotype with many counts. This chain links TRBV20-1 with TRBJ2-1; 8 nucleotides line up with TRBD2. Looked up from germline, CDR1 is DFQATT and CDR2 is SNEGSKA (reference sequence). V dropped 3 bases and J dropped 4; count of bases not matched to a gene: 5. The CDR3 covers 14 residues. Here the CDR3 reads CSASLTSGYNEQFF. CDR3 DNA sequence: TGCAGTGCTAGCCTCACTAGCGGTTACAATGAGCAGTTCTTC.

Note on this clonotype: The junction and the germline gene differ at one end; a read error may be behind it. The chain employs TRBV27 and TRBJ2-5, with D possibly being TRBD1 or TRBD2 (5 bases each). This CDR3 comprises 17 residues. Per germline, CDR1 MNHEY and CDR2 SMNVEV (reference sequence). CDR3 in amino acids: CPSSLLGPEVTQETQYF. CDR3 DNA: TGTCCCAGCAGTTTATTGGGACCGGAGGTTACCCAAGAGACCCAGTACTTC.